This entry lists 10 T cell receptor beta chains sequenced from one sample in a study of identical twins. Each CDR3 protein is one row after TCRdb ran MiXCR on the 5' RACE reads. Here the sample spans approximately 670,000 distinct CDR3 sequences, approximately 6.1% being singletons. Sequencing used naive T cells sorted from blood. The origin of the receptors is a man aged 18 to 30 in good health.

The chain is built from TRBV24-1 and TRBJ2-1; no definite D call. The length of the CDR3 is 17 residues. V lost 3 bases, J lost 5 bases, and 19 bases lay in between. Germline V gene lookup returns CDR1 KGHDR and CDR2 SFDVKD. The CDR3 loop is CATSDNHKIGSNNEQFF. The CDR3 DNA sequence: TGTGCCACCAGTGATAACCATAAAATCGGTTCCAACAATGAGCAGTTCTTC.

V usage is TRBV6-1 and J usage is TRBJ2-1; D is possibly TRBD1 or TRBD2 (5 bases each). The germline V gene has CDR1 MNHNS and CDR2 SASEGT. The V end was cut by 6 bases, the J end by 4 bases, with 16 bases between. The CDR3 has 15 residues. Here the CDR3 DNA reads TGTGCCAGCAGAACCGGGACGAACACTTACAATGAGCAGTTCTTC. Translated: CASRTGTNTYNEQFF.

The V call is TRBV12-3 or TRBV12-4, the J call TRBJ2-5, with unresolved D. The CDR3 has 15 amino acids. Trimming took off 0 bases at V and 4 bases at J, with 12 bases between the two ends. CDR3 DNA sequence: TGTGCCAGCAGTTTAGCCTCTCCTGTCGGAGAGACCCAGTACTTC. It encodes CASSLASPVGETQYF.

There are a few counts of this clonotype. This rearrangement joins TRBV20-1 to TRBJ2-5; 9 bases map to TRBD1. V lost 2 bases to trimming and J lost 4 bases; unmatched junction nucleotides: 5. The germline CDR1 and CDR2 sequences are DFQATT and SNEGSKA (reference sequence). The length of the CDR3 is 14 residues. CDR3 in amino acids: CSARSDRGPETQYF. CDR3 nucleotide sequence: TGCAGTGCTAGATCGGACAGGGGCCCAGAGACCCAGTACTTC.

The rearrangement links TRBV29-1 to TRBJ2-1, with D tentatively TRBD1 (6 bases). The CDR3 runs to 13 residues. Between the trimmed V and J ends, which lost 3 bases and 7 bases, there was a span of 13 bases. Germline CDR1 is SQVTM and CDR2 is ANQGSEA. The CDR3 is CSVEAGVANEQFF. CDR3 sequence (DNA): TGCAGCGTTGAGGCAGGGGTCGCGAATGAGCAGTTCTTC.

The table lists this clonotype with a few counts. In DNA, the CDR3 is TGTGCCAGCAGCTTGGCGTCAGGGGCCAAGACCCAGTACTTC. Translating gives CASSLASGAKTQYF. This chain links TRBV5-5 with TRBJ2-5, with D perhaps matching TRBD1 (6 bases). This CDR3 has 14 amino acids. V shed 0 bases and J shed 6 bases, with 12 bases lying between them. Per germline, CDR1 SGHKS and CDR2 YYEKEE (reference sequence). The variable domain in full, with the rest retrieved from reference TRBV5-5 and TRBJ2-5, is DAGVTQSPTHLIKTRGQQVTLRCSPISGHKSVSWYQQVLGQGPQFIFQYYEKEERGRGNFPDRFSARQFPNYSSELNVNALLLGDSALYLCASSLASGAKTQYFGPGTRLLVL.

The CDR3 sequence is CASSLQSEAFF. CDR3 nucleotides: TGTGCCAGCAGTTTGCAGTCTGAAGCTTTCTTT. The chain employs TRBV12-3 or TRBV12-4 and TRBJ1-1, with D unresolved. V lost 3 bases, J lost 6 bases, and 5 bases lay in between. CDR3 size: 11 residues.

This clonotype occurred many times. The rearrangement links TRBV29-1 to TRBJ1-1; possibly TRBD1 for D (5 bases). Germline V CDR1 and CDR2: SQVTM, ANQGSEA. V shed 1 base and J shed 1 base, with 7 bases lying between them. The CDR3 length is 13 residues. This CDR3 is CSVEVQENTEAFF. The CDR3 DNA follows: TGCAGCGTTGAAGTACAGGAGAACACTGAAGCTTTCTTT.

V usage is TRBV7-8 and J usage is TRBJ2-7; 7 bases align to TRBD2. The trim removed 1 base at V and 6 bases at J, leaving 9 bases unmatched. There are 15 residues in the CDR3. The germline gives CDR1 SGHVS, CDR2 FQNEAQ. The CDR3 DNA follows: TGTGCCAGCAGCTTAGAGGGCGGGAGAAGGGCCGAGCAGTACTTC. Amino acids: CASSLEGGRRAEQYF.

This clonotype has only a few counts. V gene TRBV7-6 combines with J gene TRBJ2-3; 9 bases map to TRBD2. This CDR3 contains 17 residues. CDR1 SGHVS and CDR2 FNYEAQ come from the germline V gene. Germline trimming cut 3 bases from V and 0 bases from J; bases unmatched to any gene: 7. For the CDR3, the DNA is TGTGCCAGCAGCTTCCTCGTAGCGGGGGCTAGCACAGATACGCAGTATTTT. Translating it yields CASSFLVAGASTDTQYF.